This TCR beta chain appears in the sequencing data of a study of shared T cell receptors in the human thymus. Trimming took 1 base from V and 2 from J; bases not matched to a gene: 8. Germline lookup yields CDR1 SGHDT and CDR2 YYEEEE. This CDR3 region has 16 residues. Some clones are missing from TCRdb's copy, which holds only in-frame ones; the method was immunoSEQ multiplex PCR. The sample carries hundreds of thousands of clones, roughly 90% recorded once. The data also belong to a second study, concerning human thymus T cells. That paper states: Thymus tissue for the work was resected from patients undergoing corrective heart surgery. Both thymic and peripheral blood repertoires showed apparently biased V and J usage.

What was sequenced was thymocytes. The sequence derives from a boy under two years old with a congenital heart defect. The rearrangement links TRBV5-6 to TRBJ2-7; 8 bases match TRBD2. The CDR3 sequence: CASSLRVTSAAYEQYF. In DNA, the CDR3 is TGTGCCAGCAGCTTGAGGGTGACTAGCGCGGCCTACGAGCAGTACTTC.